The 17 T cell receptor beta chains given below trace back to one sample, sequenced in a study of blood T cell repertoires in COVID-19. Sequenced by immunoSEQ multiplex PCR; TCRdb stores in-frame clones only, minus some. Seen here are 500,000 to 600,000 clones, roughly 91% observed once, and the top ten hold roughly 8%. The sequenced sample consisted of peripheral blood. The receptors here all came from a woman between 45 and 60 years old with COVID-19, enrolled during active disease.

This chain connects TRBV5-5 to TRBJ1-6; D is possibly TRBD1 (5 bases). Germline V gene sequence: CDR1 SGHKS, CDR2 YYEKEE (reference sequence). The CDR3 spans 14 residues. V lost 2 bases to trimming and J lost 11 bases, with 14 bases between them. The CDR3, as DNA: TGTGCCAGCAGCTTTGCGGGACCTCAAGCACCCCTCCACTTT. Translation gives CASSFAGPQAPLHF.

The chain links TRBV9 to TRBJ2-3; D not resolved. There are 13 residues in the CDR3. The germline V and J ends were trimmed by 6 bases and 6 bases, with 14 bases remaining between them. Germline lookup yields CDR1 SGDLS and CDR2 YYNGEE. CDR3 DNA: TGTGCCAGCACGTCCACGGGTGGGGATACGCAGTATTTT. Translation gives CASTSTGGDTQYF. The full variable domain, its missing parts supplied by reference TRBV9 and TRBJ2-3, is DSGVTQTPKHLITATGQRVTLRCSPRSGDLSVYWYQQSLDQGLQFLIQYYNGEERAKGNILERFSAQQFPDLHSELNLSSLELGDSALYFCASTSTGGDTQYFGPGTRLTVL.

The gene calls are TRBV5-4 and TRBJ2-7, with 10 bases aligning to TRBD1. Losses at the gene ends were 4 bases for V and 6 bases for J; bases not matched to a gene: 7. The CDR3 is 14 amino acids. CDR1 and CDR2 (germline): SGHNT, YYREEE (reference sequence). CDR3 coding DNA: TGTGCCAGCAGCCAAGCGACAGGGGGCAGCGAGCAGTACTTC. Its protein product is CASSQATGGSEQYF.

J is TRBJ1-1 and V is TRBV2; D is unclear. CDR3 length equals 14 residues. V gave up 3 bases and J gave up 4 bases, with 12 bases separating them. The V gene's germline CDR1 is SNHLY and CDR2 FYNNEI. The CDR3 DNA reads TGTGCCAGCAGTGACCCGGGTATTGGCACTGAAGCTTTCTTT. This codes for CASSDPGIGTEAFF.

The V gene is TRBV7-2, the J gene TRBJ1-5; 7 bases match TRBD1. CDR3 length: 12 residues. V shed 5 bases, J shed 7 bases, and the junction held 2 bases outside the gene matches. Per germline, CDR1 SGHTA and CDR2 FQGNSA. The CDR3 DNA reads TGTGCCAGCAGCAACAGGGGACAGCCCCAGCATTTT. It specifies CASSNRGQPQHF.

This clone was seen more than once but under ten times. The V call is TRBV30, the J call TRBJ1-2; 8 nucleotides agree with TRBD1. CDR1 is GTSNPN and CDR2 is SVGIG in the germline V gene (reference sequence). V shed 5 bases, J shed 5 bases, and the junction held 7 bases outside the gene matches. This CDR3 has 13 amino acids. The CDR3 DNA sequence: TGTGCCTGGCGGACAGGGTTGGAGTATGGCTACACCTTC. This codes for CAWRTGLEYGYTF.

V gene TRBV5-1 combines with J gene TRBJ2-1, with D maybe TRBD1 (6 bases). CDR1 is SGHRS, CDR2 YFSETQ, per germline. V was shortened by 2 bases and J by 7 bases, with 19 bases between the two germline ends. CDR3 length equals 16 residues. CDR3 in DNA: TGCGCCAGCAGCTTACCGAGGCAGGGGATCGGAAATGAGCAGTTCTTC. As protein: CASSLPRQGIGNEQFF.

In this sample, this clone turned up once. The V and J genes are TRBV12-3 or TRBV12-4 and TRBJ2-4, with D hard to call. The ends were cut back, 3 bases at V and 8 bases at J, with 8 bases in the middle. This CDR3 comprises 12 residues. The CDR3 loop reads CASSFREDIQYF. The CDR3 nucleotides are TGTGCCAGCAGTTTTCGAGAAGACATTCAGTACTTC.

J is TRBJ1-3 and V is TRBV3-1 (or the pseudogene TRBV3-2); the match to TRBD1 covers 9 bases. This CDR3 is built from 19 residues. The germline V gene encodes CDR1 LGHDT and CDR2 YNNKEL (reference sequence). With V trimmed by 1 base and J by 0 bases, 10 bases remained unmatched. The CDR3, as DNA: TGTGCCAGCAGCCAAGCGTATCCCGGGACAGGGTACTCTGGAAACACCATATATTTT. Protein sequence: CASSQAYPGTGYSGNTIYF.

The genes are TRBV19 and TRBJ1-5, with D possibly matching TRBD1 (5 bases). Germline V gene data show CDR1 as LNHDA and CDR2 as SQIVND (reference sequence). The CDR3 is 13 residues long. V gave up 8 bases and J gave up 5 bases, with 13 bases separating them. CDR3 protein: CASGKWGDQPQHF. The CDR3 DNA reads TGTGCCAGTGGAAAATGGGGGGATCAGCCCCAGCATTTT.

The chain employs TRBV7-2 and TRBJ1-4; D is ambiguous. This CDR3 has 18 residues. The germline gives CDR1 SGHTA, CDR2 FQGNSA. V was shortened by 1 base and J by 5 bases, with 20 bases between the two germline ends. In nucleotides, the CDR3 is TGTGCCAGCAGCTTAGAACGTTCCCTCGGCGGCGGGAATGAAAAACTGTTTTTT. Its protein is CASSLERSLGGGNEKLFF.

The chain uses TRBV27 and TRBJ2-3, with 10 bases identical to TRBD2. V trimming: 3 bases; J trimming: 5 bases; junction bases outside the gene matches: 5. CDR1 is MNHEY and CDR2 is SMNVEV in the germline V gene (reference sequence). The CDR3 has 15 residues. DNA of the CDR3: TGTGCCAGCAGTTTGGAGCGGGGGGGGAGAGATACGCAGTATTTT. Translating it yields CASSLERGGRDTQYF.

V usage is TRBV2 and J usage is TRBJ1-5; D is unresolved. V lost 2 bases, J lost 5 bases, and 13 bases lay in between. Germline CDR1 reads SNHLY; CDR2 reads FYNNEI. The CDR3 extends over 15 amino acids. The CDR3 DNA follows: TGTGCCAGCAGTGAAATGCCGGGGTTCGATCAGCCCCAGCATTTT. The encoded protein is CASSEMPGFDQPQHF.

The sample holds one count of this clone. The rearrangement uses TRBV5-1 and TRBJ2-7; the D is unclear. The CDR3 is 13 residues long. V was trimmed by 2 bases and J by 0 bases, leaving 6 bases between them. Germline CDR1 reads SGHRS; CDR2 reads YFSETQ. CDR3 sequence (DNA): TGCGCCAGCAGCTTTCAGGTCTCCTACGAGCAGTACTTC. Translating gives CASSFQVSYEQYF. Filled out from reference TRBV5-1 and TRBJ2-7, the complete variable domain reads KAGVTQTPRYLIKTRGQQVTLSCSPISGHRSVSWYQQTPGQGLQFLFEYFSETQRNKGNFPGRFSGRQFSNSRSEMNVSTLELGDSALYLCASSFQVSYEQYFGPGTRLTVT.

The chain combines TRBV2 with TRBJ1-5; the D is unclear. Germline V CDR1 and CDR2: SNHLY, FYNNEI. CDR3 length: 13 residues. Trimming stripped 5 bases from V and 7 bases from J, with 12 bases between. The DNA of the CDR3 is TGTGCCAGCAGTCCCTCAGGCCGCCAGCCCCAGCATTTT. This codes for CASSPSGRQPQHF.

The J gene is TRBJ2-3, the V gene TRBV9; tentatively, D is TRBD2 (5 bases). The germline CDR1 and CDR2 sequences are SGDLS and YYNGEE. V lost 2 bases and J 6 bases, leaving 10 bases between the germline ends. This CDR3 spans 13 amino acids. CDR3 amino acids: CASSVTSYDTQYF. The CDR3 region has the DNA TGTGCCAGCAGCGTCACTAGTTACGATACGCAGTATTTT.

The chain is built from TRBV18 and TRBJ1-3; 7 positions agree with TRBD1. The CDR3 runs 17 residues. CDR1 and CDR2 (germline): KGHSH, LQKENI. With 3 bases clipped from V and 4 bases from J, the junction kept 12 bases outside the gene matches. The CDR3 region has the DNA TGTGCCAGCTCACCCGGGGTACAGGGGTTGGCCGGAAACACCATATATTTT. It codes for CASSPGVQGLAGNTIYF.